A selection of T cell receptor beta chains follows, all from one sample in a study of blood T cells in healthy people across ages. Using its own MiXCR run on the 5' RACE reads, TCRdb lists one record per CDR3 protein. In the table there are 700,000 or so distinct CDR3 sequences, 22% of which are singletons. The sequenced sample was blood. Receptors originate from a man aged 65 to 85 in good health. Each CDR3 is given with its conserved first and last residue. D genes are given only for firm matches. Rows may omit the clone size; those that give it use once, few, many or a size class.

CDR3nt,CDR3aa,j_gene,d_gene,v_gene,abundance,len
TGCGCCAGCAGCTTATCGGCCGGGGCCTATGGCTACACCTTC,CASSLSAGAYGYTF,TRBJ1-2,-,TRBV5-1,-,14
TGTGCCAGCAGTTCCATCATCTACGAGCAGTACTTC,CASSSIIYEQYF,TRBJ2-7,-,TRBV6-2/TRBV6-3,few,12
TGTGCCAGCAGCCCCGGGACAGGGTTTCGTGAGCAGTTCTTC,CASSPGTGFREQFF,TRBJ2-1,TRBD1,TRBV27,many,14
TGTGCTAGTGGTTTTGGAGGGGCTGAAGCTTTCTTT,CASGFGGAEAFF,TRBJ1-1,-,TRBV12-5,few,12
TGTGCCAGCAGTTACAGAAGGGGGAACACTGAAGCTTTCTTT,CASSYRRGNTEAFF,TRBJ1-1,-,TRBV6-5,few,14
TGTGCCAGCACCCCCCTGGACGGGAGCTCCTATAATTCACCCCTCCACTTT,CASTPLDGSSYNSPLHF,TRBJ1-6,-,TRBV28,few,17
TGTGCCAGCAGCGAGACCGGGACTAGCGGGATAAATGGCAATGAGCAGTTCTTC,CASSETGTSGINGNEQFF,TRBJ2-1,TRBD2,TRBV7-3,few,18
TGCAGCGCCGGCCCGGGGGTGGGTTCAGGCTACACCTTC,CSAGPGVGSGYTF,TRBJ1-2,-,TRBV29-1,few,13
TGTGCCACCAGCAGAGAATTTCGGGCGGGGTTCGATGGCTACACCTTC,CATSREFRAGFDGYTF,TRBJ1-2,-,TRBV15,few,16
TGTGCCACCAGCAGAGACGACAAGAACTATGGGGGCTACACCTTC,CATSRDDKNYGGYTF,TRBJ1-2,-,TRBV15,few,15
TGTGCCAGCAGTTATGGACAGGGAGGAAATCAAGAGACCCAGTACTTC,CASSYGQGGNQETQYF,TRBJ2-5,TRBD1,TRBV3-1,-,16
TGCGCCAGCAGCTTGGCGGGAATGAGCTCCTACGAGCAGTACTTC,CASSLAGMSSYEQYF,TRBJ2-7,-,TRBV5-1,few,15
TGTGCCAGCAGTCCCCGACACCGGGGGACTGAAGCTTTCTTT,CASSPRHRGTEAFF,TRBJ1-1,-,TRBV28,few,14
TGTGCCAGCAGCCAATTAGGACGTCAGAAGGGCTACACCTTC,CASSQLGRQKGYTF,TRBJ1-2,-,TRBV3-1,-,14